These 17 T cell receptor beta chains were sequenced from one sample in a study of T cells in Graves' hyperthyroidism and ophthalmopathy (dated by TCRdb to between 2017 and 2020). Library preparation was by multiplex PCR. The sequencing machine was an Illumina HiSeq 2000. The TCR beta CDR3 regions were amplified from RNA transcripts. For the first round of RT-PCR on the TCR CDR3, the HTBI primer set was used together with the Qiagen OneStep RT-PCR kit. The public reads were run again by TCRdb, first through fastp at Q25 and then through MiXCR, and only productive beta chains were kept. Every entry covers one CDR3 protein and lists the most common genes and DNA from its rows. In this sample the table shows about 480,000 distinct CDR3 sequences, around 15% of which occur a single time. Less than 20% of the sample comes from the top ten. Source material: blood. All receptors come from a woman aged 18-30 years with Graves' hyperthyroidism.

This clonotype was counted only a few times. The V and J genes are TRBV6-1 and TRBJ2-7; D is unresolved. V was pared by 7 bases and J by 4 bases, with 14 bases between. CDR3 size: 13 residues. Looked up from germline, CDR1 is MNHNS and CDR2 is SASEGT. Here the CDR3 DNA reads TGTGCCAGCAAGCCCCCACTAACATACGAGCAGTACGTC. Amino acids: CASKPPLTYEQYV.

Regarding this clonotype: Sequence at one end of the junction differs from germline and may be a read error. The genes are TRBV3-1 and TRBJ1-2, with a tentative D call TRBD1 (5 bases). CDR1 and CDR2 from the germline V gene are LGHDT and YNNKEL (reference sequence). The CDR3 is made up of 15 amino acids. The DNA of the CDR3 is TGTGTCAGCAGCCAAGAAGGGGTAACTAACTATGGCTACACCTTC. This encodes CVSSQEGVTNYGYTF.

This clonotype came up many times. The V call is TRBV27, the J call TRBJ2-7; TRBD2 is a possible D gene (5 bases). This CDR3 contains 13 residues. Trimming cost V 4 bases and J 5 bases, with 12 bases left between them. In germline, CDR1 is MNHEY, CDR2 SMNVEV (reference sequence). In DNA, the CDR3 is TGTGCCAGCAGTTACGGCCGGGGAAACGAGCAGTACGTC. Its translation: CASSYGRGNEQYV.

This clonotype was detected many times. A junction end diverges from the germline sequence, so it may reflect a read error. Written as DNA, the CDR3 is TGTGCTAGCAGCTTAGGCCTACAGGGGAGTAAAGAGACCCAGTACTTC. It yields the protein CASSLGLQGSKETQYF. The rearrangement uses TRBV7-7 and TRBJ2-5; 7 bases line up with TRBD1. The CDR3 has 16 amino acids. Germline lookup yields CDR1 SSHAT and CDR2 FNYEAQ (reference sequence).

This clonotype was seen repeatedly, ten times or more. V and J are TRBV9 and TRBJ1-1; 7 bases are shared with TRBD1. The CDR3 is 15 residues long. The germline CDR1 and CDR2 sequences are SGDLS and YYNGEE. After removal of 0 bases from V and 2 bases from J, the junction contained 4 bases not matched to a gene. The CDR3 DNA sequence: TGTGCCAGCAGCGTAGATGGACAGGCAAACACTGAAGCTTTCTTT. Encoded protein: CASSVDGQANTEAFF.

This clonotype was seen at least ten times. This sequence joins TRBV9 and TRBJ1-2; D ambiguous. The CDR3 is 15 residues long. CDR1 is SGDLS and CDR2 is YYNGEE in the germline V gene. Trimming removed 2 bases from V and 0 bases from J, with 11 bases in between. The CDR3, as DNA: TGTGCCAGCAGCGTCGAGGACGGAGCTAACTATGGCTACACCTTC. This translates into CASSVEDGANYGYTF.

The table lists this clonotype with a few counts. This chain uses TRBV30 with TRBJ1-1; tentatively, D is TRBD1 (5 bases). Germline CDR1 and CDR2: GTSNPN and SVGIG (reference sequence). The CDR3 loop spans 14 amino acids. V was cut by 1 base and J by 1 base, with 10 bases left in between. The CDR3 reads CAWSDDSENTEAFF. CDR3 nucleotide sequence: TGTGCCTGGAGTGATGACAGTGAGAACACTGAAGCTTTCTTT.

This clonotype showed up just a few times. For the CDR3, the DNA is TGTGCCACCAGTGATCCCACAGGGGTCGACGAGCAGTACTTC. It encodes CATSDPTGVDEQYF. The chain carries TRBV24-1 and TRBJ2-7; 7 bases line up with TRBD1. The CDR3 sequence is 14 residues long. Germline V CDR1 and CDR2: KGHDR, SFDVKD. J was trimmed by 5 bases and V by 3 bases; bases with no gene match: 6.

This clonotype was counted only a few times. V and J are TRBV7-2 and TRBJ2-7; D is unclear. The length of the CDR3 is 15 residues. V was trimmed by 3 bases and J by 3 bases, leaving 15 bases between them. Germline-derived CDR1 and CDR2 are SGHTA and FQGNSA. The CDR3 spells CASSFVKGRGYEQYF. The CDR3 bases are TGTGCCAGCAGCTTCGTCAAGGGTCGAGGCTACGAGCAGTACTTC.

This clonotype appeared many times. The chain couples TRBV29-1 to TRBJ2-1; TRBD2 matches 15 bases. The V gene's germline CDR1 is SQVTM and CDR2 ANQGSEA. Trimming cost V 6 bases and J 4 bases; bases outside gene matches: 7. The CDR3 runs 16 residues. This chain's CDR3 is CSVLGLAGGLYNEQFF. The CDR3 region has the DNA TGCAGCGTCCTGGGACTAGCGGGAGGTTTATACAATGAGCAGTTCTTC.

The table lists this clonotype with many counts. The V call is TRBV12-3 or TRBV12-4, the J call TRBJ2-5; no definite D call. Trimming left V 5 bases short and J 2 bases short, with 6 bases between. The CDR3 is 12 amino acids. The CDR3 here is CASSALQETQYF. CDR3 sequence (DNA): TGTGCCAGCAGTGCACTACAAGAGACCCAGTACTTC.

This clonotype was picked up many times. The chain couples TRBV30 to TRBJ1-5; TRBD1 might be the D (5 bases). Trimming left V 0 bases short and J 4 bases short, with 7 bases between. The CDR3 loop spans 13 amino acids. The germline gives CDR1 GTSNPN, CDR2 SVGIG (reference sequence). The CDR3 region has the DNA TGTGCCTGGAGTGTAGAGGGGAATCAGCCCCAGCATTTT. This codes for CAWSVEGNQPQHF.

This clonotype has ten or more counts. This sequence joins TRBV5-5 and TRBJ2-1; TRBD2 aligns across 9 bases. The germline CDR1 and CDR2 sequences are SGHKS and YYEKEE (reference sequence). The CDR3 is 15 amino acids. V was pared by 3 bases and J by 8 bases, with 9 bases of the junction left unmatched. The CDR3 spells CASSYLAGMVDEQFF. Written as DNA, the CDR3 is TGTGCCAGCAGCTACCTAGCGGGAATGGTAGATGAGCAGTTCTTC.

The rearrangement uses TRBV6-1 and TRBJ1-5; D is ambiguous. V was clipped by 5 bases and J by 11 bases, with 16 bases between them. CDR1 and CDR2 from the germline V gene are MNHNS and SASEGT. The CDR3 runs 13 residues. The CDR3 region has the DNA TGTGCCAGCAGTCCCGTAGTCCTTGGGGCCCAGCATTTT. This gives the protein CASSPVVLGAQHF.

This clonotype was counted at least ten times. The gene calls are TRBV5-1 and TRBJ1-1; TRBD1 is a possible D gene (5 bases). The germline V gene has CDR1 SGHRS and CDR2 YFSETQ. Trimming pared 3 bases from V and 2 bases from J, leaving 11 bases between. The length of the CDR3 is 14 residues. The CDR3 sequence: CASSWGRTNTEAFF. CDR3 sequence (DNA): TGCGCCAGCAGCTGGGGACGCACCAACACTGAAGCTTTCTTT.

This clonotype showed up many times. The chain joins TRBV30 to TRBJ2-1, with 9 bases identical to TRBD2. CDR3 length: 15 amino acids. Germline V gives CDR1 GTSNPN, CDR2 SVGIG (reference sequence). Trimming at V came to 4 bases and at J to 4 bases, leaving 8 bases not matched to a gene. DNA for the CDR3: TGTGCCTGGAATCTCGGCGGGAGGGTATACAATGAGCAGTTCTTC. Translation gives CAWNLGGRVYNEQFF.

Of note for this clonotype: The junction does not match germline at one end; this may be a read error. The CDR3 spells CASSLGAANTEASF. CDR3 nucleotides: TGTGCCAGCAGCTTAGGGGCAGCGAACACTGAAGCTTCCTTT. This chain joins TRBV12-3 or TRBV12-4 and TRBJ1-1, with D maybe TRBD1 (5 bases). This CDR3 is built from 14 residues.